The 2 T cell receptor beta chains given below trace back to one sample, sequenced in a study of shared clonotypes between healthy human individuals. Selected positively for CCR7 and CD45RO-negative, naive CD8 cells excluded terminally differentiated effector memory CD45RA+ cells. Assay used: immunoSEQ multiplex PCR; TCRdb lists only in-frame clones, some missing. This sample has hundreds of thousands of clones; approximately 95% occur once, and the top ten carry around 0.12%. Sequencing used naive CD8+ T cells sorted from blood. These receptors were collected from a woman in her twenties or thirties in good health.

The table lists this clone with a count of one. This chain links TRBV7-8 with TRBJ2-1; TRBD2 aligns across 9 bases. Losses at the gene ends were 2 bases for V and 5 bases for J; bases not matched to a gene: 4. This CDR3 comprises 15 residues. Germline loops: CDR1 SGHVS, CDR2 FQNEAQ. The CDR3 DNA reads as TGTGCCAGCAGCTTATTCGCTAGCGGGGACAATGAGCAGTTCTTC. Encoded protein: CASSLFASGDNEQFF.

CDR3 residues: CASSLLPDGRETQYF. CDR3 DNA: TGTGCCAGCAGTTTACTTCCGGACGGAAGAGAGACCCAGTACTTC. V is TRBV27 and J is TRBJ2-5; D unclear. Germline assignment: CDR1 MNHEY and CDR2 SMNVEV (reference sequence). V was trimmed by 2 bases and J by 4 bases, leaving 14 bases between them. CDR3 length: 15 amino acids.